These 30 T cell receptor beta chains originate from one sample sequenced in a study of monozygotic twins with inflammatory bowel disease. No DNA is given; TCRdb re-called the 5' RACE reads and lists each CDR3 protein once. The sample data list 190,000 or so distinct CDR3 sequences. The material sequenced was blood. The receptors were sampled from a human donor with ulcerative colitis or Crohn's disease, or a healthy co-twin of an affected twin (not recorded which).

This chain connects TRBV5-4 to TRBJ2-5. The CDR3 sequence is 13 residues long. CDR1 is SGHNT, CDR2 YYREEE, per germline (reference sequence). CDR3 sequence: CASSFSNQETQYF.

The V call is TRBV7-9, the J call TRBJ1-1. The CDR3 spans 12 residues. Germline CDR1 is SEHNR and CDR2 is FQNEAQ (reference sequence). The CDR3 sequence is CASSLVRNEAFF.

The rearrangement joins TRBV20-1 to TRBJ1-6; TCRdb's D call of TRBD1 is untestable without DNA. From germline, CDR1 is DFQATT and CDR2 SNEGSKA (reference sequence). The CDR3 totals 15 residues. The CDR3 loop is CSARGGSFSNSPLHF.

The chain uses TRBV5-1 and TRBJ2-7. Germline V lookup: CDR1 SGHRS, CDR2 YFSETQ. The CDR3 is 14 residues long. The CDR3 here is CASSLEASKTEQYF.

This CDR3 is CATSRDPTARLTEAFF. The V call is TRBV15, the J call TRBJ1-1. CDR3 length: 16 residues. Germline values: CDR1 LNHNV, CDR2 YYDKDF (reference sequence). The whole variable domain, filled in from reference TRBV15 and TRBJ1-1, reads DAMVIQNPRYQVTQFGKPVTLSCSQTLNHNVMYWYQQKSSQAPKLLFHYYDKDFNNEADTPDNFQSRRPNTSFCFLDIRSPGLGDTAMYLCATSRDPTARLTEAFFGQGTRLTVV.

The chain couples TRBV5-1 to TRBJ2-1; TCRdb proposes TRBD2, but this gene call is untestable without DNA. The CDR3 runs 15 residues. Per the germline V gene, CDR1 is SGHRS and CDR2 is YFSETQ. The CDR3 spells CASSLAQGGSDEQFF.

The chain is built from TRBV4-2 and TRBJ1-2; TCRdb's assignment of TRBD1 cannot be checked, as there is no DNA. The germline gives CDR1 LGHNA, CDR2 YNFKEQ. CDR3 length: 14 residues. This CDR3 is CASSQVGTAYGYTF.

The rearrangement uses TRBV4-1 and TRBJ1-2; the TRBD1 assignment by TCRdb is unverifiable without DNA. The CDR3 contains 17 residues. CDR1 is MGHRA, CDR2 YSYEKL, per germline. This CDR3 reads CASSQDLGTGGAVGYTF.

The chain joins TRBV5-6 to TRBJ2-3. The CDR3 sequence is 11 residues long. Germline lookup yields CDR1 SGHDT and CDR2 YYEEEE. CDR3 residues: CASTKLDTQYF.

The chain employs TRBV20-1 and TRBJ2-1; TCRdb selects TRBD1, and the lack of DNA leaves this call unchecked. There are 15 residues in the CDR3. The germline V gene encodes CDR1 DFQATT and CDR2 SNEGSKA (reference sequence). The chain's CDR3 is CSARTGVNSYNEQFF.

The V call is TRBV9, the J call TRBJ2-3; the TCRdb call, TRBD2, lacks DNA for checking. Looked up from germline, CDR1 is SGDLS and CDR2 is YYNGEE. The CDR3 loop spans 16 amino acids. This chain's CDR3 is CASSASLPPLGDTQYF.

CDR3 sequence reads: CASSSKPDSTYEQYF. The genes are TRBV18 and TRBJ2-7; without DNA, the TCRdb call of TRBD1 cannot be checked. Looked up from germline, CDR1 is KGHSH and CDR2 is LQKENI. The CDR3 has 15 amino acids.

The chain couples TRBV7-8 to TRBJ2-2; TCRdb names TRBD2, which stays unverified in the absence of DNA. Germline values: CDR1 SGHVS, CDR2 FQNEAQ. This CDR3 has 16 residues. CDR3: CASSSSGGANTGELFF.

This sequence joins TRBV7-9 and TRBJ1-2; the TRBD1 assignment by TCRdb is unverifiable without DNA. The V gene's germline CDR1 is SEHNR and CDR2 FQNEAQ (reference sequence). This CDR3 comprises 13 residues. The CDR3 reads CASSPSNRDGYTF. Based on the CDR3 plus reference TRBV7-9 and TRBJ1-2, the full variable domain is DTGVSQNPRHKITKRGQNVTFRCDPISEHNRLYWYRQTLGQGPEFLTYFQNEAQLEKSRLLSDRFSAERPKGSFSTLEIQRTEQGDSAMYLCASSPSNRDGYTFGSGTRLTVV.

This chain's CDR3 is CASRAGLSYQETQYF. The chain couples TRBV2 to TRBJ2-5; TCRdb names TRBD2, which stays unverified in the absence of DNA. The CDR3 runs to 15 residues. Germline-derived CDR1 and CDR2 are SNHLY and FYNNEI.

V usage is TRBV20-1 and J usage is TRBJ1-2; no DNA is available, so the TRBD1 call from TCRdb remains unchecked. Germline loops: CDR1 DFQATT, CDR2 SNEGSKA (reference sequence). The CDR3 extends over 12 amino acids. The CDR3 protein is CSARGTGGGYTF.

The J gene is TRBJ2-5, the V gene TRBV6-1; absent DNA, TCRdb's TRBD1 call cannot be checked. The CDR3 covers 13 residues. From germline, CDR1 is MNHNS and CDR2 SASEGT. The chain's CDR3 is CASMPPGLGTQYF.

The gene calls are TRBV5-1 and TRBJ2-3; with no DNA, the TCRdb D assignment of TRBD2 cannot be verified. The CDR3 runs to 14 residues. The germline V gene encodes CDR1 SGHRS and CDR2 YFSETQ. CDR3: CASSGLAGQNTQYF. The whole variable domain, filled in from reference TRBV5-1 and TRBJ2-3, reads KAGVTQTPRYLIKTRGQQVTLSCSPISGHRSVSWYQQTPGQGLQFLFEYFSETQRNKGNFPGRFSGRQFSNSRSEMNVSTLELGDSALYLCASSGLAGQNTQYFGPGTRLTVL.

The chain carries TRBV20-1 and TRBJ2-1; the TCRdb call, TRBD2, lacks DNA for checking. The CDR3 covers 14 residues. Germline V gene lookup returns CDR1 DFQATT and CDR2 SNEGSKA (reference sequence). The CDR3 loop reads CSAKAAGGRNEQFF.

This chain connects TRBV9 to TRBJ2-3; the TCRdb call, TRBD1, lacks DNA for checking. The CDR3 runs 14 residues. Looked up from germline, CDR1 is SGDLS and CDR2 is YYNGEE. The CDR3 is CASSYRDGPDTQYF.

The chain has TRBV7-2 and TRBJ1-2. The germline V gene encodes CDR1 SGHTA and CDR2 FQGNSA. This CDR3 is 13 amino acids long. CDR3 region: CASSLAQLYGYTF.

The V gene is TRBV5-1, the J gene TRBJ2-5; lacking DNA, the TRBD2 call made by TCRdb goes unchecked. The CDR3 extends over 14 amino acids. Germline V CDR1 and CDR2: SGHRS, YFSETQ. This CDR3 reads CASSLRERGETQYF.

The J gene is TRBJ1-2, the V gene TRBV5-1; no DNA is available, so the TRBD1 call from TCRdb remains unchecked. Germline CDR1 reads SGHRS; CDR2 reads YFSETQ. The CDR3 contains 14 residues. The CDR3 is CASSSGGRYYGYTF.

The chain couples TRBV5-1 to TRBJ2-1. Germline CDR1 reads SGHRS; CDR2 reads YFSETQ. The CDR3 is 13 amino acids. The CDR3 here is CASSSILDNEQFF.

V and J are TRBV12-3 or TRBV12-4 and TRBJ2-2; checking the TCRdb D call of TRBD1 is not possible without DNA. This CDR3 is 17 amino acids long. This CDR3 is CASTLGWPQRNTGELFF.

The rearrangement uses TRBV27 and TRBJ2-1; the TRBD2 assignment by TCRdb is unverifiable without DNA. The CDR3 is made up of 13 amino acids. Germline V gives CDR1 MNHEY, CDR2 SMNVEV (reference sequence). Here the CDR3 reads CASSLVAGVEQFF.

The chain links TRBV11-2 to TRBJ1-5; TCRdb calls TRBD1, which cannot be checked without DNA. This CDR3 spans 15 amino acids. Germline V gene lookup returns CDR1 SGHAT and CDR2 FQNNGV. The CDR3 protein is CASSFGAERNQPQHF.

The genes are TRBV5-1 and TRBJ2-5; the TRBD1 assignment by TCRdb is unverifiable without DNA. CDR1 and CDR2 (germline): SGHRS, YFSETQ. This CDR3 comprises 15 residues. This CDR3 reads CASSLGHGDRETQYF.

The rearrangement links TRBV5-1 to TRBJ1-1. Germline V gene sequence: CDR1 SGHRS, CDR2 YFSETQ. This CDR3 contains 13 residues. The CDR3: CASSQGWSTEAFF.

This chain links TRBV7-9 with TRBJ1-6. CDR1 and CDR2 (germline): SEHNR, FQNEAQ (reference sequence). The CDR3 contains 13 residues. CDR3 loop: CASSSSPESPLHF.